The 11 T cell receptor beta chains listed next were all sequenced from one sample in a study of blood T cell repertoires in COVID-19. Profiling relied on immunoSEQ multiplex PCR, and the TCRdb table lists in-frame clones only, not all of them. The data show approximately 290,000 clones, with roughly 84% seen just once and 0.87% held by the top ten. Material for sequencing was peripheral blood. The receptors were gathered from a human donor with COVID-19, enrolled during active disease. The donor label of this sample is uncertain.

V usage is TRBV5-1 and J usage is TRBJ2-1; perhaps TRBD2 as D (6 bases). The V end lost 4 bases, the J end lost 0 bases, and 11 bases lay between the germline ends. The CDR3 loop spans 15 amino acids. CDR1 SGHRS and CDR2 YFSETQ come from the germline V gene. CDR3 loop: CASSIGTLSYNEQFF. CDR3 bases: TGCGCCAGCAGCATCGGGACTCTCTCCTACAATGAGCAGTTCTTC.

The chain combines TRBV14 with TRBJ2-3; 7 bases map to TRBD1. The CDR3 length is 13 residues. Germline CDR1 and CDR2: SGHDN and FVKESK. J lost 4 bases, V lost 9 bases, and 7 bases had no gene match. The CDR3 region is CARTDRVPDTQYF. The CDR3 region has the DNA TGTGCCAGGACAGACAGGGTTCCAGATACGCAGTATTTT. The variable domain in full, with the rest retrieved from reference TRBV14 and TRBJ2-3, is EAGVTQFPSHSVIEKGQTVTLRCDPISGHDNLYWYRRVMGKEIKFLLHFVKESKQDESGMPNNRFLAERTGGTYSTLKVQPAELEDSGVYFCARTDRVPDTQYFGPGTRLTVL.

This chain links TRBV6-2 or TRBV6-3 with TRBJ1-5; maybe TRBD1 (6 bases). The V gene's germline CDR1 is MNHEY and CDR2 SVGEGT. The CDR3 extends over 14 amino acids. V lost 5 bases, J lost 3 bases, and 11 bases lay in between. DNA of the CDR3: TGTGCCAGCAGTCGTACAGGGCTCAATCAGCCCCAGCATTTT. This gives the protein CASSRTGLNQPQHF.

The chain is built from TRBV5-1 and TRBJ2-7; D is ambiguous. With 0 bases removed from V and 0 bases from J, the gap between germline ends came to 10 bases. The CDR3 consists of 15 residues. CDR1 is SGHRS and CDR2 is YFSETQ in the germline V gene. In DNA, the CDR3 is TGCGCCAGCAGCTTGGACAGAACCTCCTCCTACGAGCAGTACTTC. Amino acids: CASSLDRTSSYEQYF.

The V gene is TRBV7-2, the J gene TRBJ1-5, with 7 bases aligning to TRBD1. This CDR3 has 17 amino acids. Germline assignment: CDR1 SGHTA and CDR2 FQGNSA. With 2 bases clipped from V and 5 bases from J, the junction kept 12 bases outside the gene matches. The CDR3 DNA sequence: TGTGCCAGCAGCTTAATAGGGGGCGGGACAGCTTATCAGCCCCAGCATTTT. Translating gives CASSLIGGGTAYQPQHF.

V is TRBV24-1 and J is TRBJ2-7, with TRBD1 identical over 9 bases. The CDR3 covers 14 residues. J was trimmed by 4 bases and V by 5 bases; bases with no gene match: 5. Germline loops: CDR1 KGHDR, CDR2 SFDVKD. The CDR3 region has the DNA TGTGCCACCAGTGGGGGACAGGGTTTATACGAGCAGTACTTC. As protein: CATSGGQGLYEQYF.

The chain joins TRBV5-4 to TRBJ2-1; 11 nucleotides line up with TRBD2. Germline CDR1 reads SGHNT; CDR2 reads YYREEE (reference sequence). The V segment lost 1 base and the J segment 0 bases; nucleotides outside the gene matches: 6. This CDR3 comprises 18 residues. The CDR3, as DNA: TGTGCCAGCAGCTTGAGTAGCGGGGGGGGACTCTCCTACAATGAGCAGTTCTTC. Translating gives CASSLSSGGGLSYNEQFF.

CDR3 region: CASSFGPVNTEAFF. CDR3 sequence (DNA): TGTGCCAGCAGCTTTGGGCCGGTGAACACTGAAGCTTTCTTT. This chain uses TRBV7-3 with TRBJ1-1, with D hard to call. Germline V CDR1 and CDR2: SGHTA, FQGTGA. V was clipped by 3 bases and J by 0 bases, with 8 bases between them. The CDR3 is 14 amino acids.

CDR3 sequence reads: CSAAQRWGYTF. In DNA, the CDR3 is TGCAGTGCTGCCCAGCGGTGGGGCTACACCTTC. The chain has TRBV20-1 and TRBJ1-2, with D unresolved. V lost 5 bases, J lost 8 bases, and 12 bases lay in between. The CDR3 has 11 residues. In germline, CDR1 is DFQATT, CDR2 SNEGSKA (reference sequence).

The chain couples TRBV6-5 to TRBJ1-2, with no clear D. CDR1 is MNHEY and CDR2 is SVGAGI in the germline V gene. There are 14 residues in the CDR3. The V end was cut by 2 bases, the J end by 5 bases, with 12 bases between. Here the CDR3 reads CASSYGQRVYGYTF. The CDR3 nucleotides are TGTGCCAGCAGTTACGGGCAGAGAGTGTATGGCTACACCTTC.

This sequence joins TRBV6-5 and TRBJ2-5; the D gene is possibly TRBD2 (6 bases). V lost 0 bases and J lost 5, with 10 bases in between. Germline CDR1 is MNHEY and CDR2 is SVGAGI. The CDR3 runs to 14 residues. CDR3 region: CASSYSSGRETQYF. DNA of the CDR3: TGTGCCAGCAGTTACTCATCTGGGAGGGAGACCCAGTACTTC.